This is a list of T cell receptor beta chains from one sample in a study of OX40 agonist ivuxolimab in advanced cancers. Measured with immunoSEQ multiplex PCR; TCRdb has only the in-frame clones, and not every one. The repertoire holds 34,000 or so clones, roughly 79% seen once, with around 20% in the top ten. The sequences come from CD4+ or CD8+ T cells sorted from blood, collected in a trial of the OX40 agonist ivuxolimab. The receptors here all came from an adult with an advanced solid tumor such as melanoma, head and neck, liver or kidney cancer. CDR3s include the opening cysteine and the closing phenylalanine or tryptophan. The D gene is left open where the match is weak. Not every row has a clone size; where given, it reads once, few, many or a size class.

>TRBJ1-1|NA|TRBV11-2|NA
TGTGCCAGCAGCTTAGTCTTGACGGCAGGTGAACACACTGAAGCTTTCTTT
CASSLVLTAGEHTEAFF
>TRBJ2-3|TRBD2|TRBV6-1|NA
TGTGCCAGCAGTGAAGGACTAGCGGGGCACACAGATACGCAGTATTTT
CASSEGLAGHTDTQYF
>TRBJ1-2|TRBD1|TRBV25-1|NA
TGTGCCAGCAGTGGGAATTACCAAAACAGGGGGCGGAGGGGCTACACCTTC
CASSGNYQNRGRRGYTF
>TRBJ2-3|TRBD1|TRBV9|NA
TGTGCCAGCAGCGTAAGACAGGGGAGCACAGATACGCAGTATTTT
CASSVRQGSTDTQYF
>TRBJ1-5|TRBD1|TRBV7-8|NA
TGTGCCAGCAGCTGGCGGACAGGGGGTCAGCCCCAGCATTTT
CASSWRTGGQPQHF
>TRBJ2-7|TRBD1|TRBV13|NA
TGTGCCAGCAGCTCCCGGGACAGCCACGAGCAGTACTTC
CASSSRDSHEQYF
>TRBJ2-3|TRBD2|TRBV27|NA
TGTGCCAGCAGCAGGGACTACGGCACAGATACGCAGTATTTT
CASSRDYGTDTQYF
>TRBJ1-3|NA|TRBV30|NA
TGTGCCTGGAGTGTATCGGGACTCTCTGGAAACACCATATATTTT
CAWSVSGLSGNTIYF
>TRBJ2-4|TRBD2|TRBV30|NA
TGTGCCTTGCGGGCGGGAGGAGACATTCAGTACTTC
CALRAGGDIQYF
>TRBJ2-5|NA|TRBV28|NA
TGTGCCAGCAGTTTATCGGGTGGCCCTGGGGAGACCCAGTACTTC
CASSLSGGPGETQYF
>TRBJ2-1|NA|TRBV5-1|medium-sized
TGCGCCAGCAGACAGGGAAACCATCCTAGCTCCTACAATGAGCAGTTCTTC
CASRQGNHPSSYNEQFF
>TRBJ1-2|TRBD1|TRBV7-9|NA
TGTGCCAGCAGCCCCCCGGACAGGTACCATGGCTACACCTTC
CASSPPDRYHGYTF
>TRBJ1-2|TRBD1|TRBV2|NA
TGTGCCAGCCGGACAGGGTGGGGGCGAGGCTATGGCTACACCTTC
CASRTGWGRGYGYTF
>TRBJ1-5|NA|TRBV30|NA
TGTGCCTGGAGTGTGGGACCCAATCAGCCCCAGCATTTT
CAWSVGPNQPQHF
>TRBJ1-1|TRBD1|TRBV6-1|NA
TGTGCCAGCAGCCTTCGACAGGGGGTGAACACTGAAGCTTTCTTT
CASSLRQGVNTEAFF
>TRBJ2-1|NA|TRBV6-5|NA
TGTGCCAGCTCGTTGGGGGCAAGCAATGAGCAGTTCTTC
CASSLGASNEQFF
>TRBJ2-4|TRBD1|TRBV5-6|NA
TGTGCCAGCAGCACTAGACAGGGGACGAACATTCAGTACTTC
CASSTRQGTNIQYF
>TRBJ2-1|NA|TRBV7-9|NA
TGTGCCAGCAGCTTACCTTGGGATAGTGGGACTGGGGTCGACAATGAGCAGTTCTTC
CASSLPWDSGTGVDNEQFF
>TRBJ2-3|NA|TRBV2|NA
TGTGCCGACAATCACTGGCTAGCAACTCAAGAGGGGACAGATACGCAGTATTTT
CADNHWLATQEGTDTQYF
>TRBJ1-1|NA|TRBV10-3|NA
TGTGCCATCAGTGAAGGGCGGGGAACTGAAGCTTTCTTT
CAISEGRGTEAFF
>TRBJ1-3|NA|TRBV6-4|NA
TGTGCCAGCAGTGAACTGGGATTCGACTCTGGAAACACCATATATTTT
CASSELGFDSGNTIYF
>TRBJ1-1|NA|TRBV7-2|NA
TGTGCCAGCAGCTTAGAGGCCCTCCGATTGAACACTGAAGCTTTCTTT
CASSLEALRLNTEAFF
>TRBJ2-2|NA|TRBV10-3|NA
TGTGCCATCAACTCGGCCACTTCAAGACGGGGAGCTGTTTTT
CAINSATSRRGAVF
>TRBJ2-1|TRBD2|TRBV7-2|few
TGTGCCAGCAGCCCACTCGGGACTAGCTTCCAGAGCTCCTACAATGAGCAGTTCTTC
CASSPLGTSFQSSYNEQFF
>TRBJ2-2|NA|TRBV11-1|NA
TGTGCCAGCAGCTTAGCGCCGGGGCAGGGTAACACCGGGGAGCTGTTTTTT
CASSLAPGQGNTGELFF
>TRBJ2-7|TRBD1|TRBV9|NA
TGTGCCAGCAGCGTATTTAGGGACAGCCCCTACGAGCAGTACTTC
CASSVFRDSPYEQYF
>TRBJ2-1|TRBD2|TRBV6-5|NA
TGTGCCAGCAGTTACAATCGGGAGGGCCGGAATGAGCAGTTCTTC
CASSYNREGRNEQFF